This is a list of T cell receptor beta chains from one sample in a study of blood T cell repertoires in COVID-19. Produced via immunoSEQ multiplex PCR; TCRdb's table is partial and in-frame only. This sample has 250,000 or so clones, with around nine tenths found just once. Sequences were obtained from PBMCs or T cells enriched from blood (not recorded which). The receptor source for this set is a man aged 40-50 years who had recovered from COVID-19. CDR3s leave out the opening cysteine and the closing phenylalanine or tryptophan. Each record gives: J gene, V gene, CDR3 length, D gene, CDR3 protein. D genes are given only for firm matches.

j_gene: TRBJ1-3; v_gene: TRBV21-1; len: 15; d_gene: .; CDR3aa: ASSSQGAPISGNTIY
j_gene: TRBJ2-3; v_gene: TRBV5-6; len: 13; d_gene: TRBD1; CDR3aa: ASSRTGVSTDTQY
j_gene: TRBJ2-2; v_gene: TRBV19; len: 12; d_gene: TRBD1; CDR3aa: ASRDRPATGELF
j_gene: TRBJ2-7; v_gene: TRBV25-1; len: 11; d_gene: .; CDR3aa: ASSGGNSYEQY
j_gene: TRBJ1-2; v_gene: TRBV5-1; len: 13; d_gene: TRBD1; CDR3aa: ASSRGTGGSYGYT
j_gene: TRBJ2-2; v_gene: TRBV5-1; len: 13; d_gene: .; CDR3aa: ASSPQRKNTGELF
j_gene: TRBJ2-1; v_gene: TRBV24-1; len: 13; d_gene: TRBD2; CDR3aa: ATSGGRAFLDEQF
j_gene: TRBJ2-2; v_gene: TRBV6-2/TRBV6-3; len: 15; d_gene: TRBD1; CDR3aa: ASSYGNRGRNTGELF
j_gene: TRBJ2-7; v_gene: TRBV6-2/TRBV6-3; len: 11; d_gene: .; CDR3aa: ASSIDSKYEQY
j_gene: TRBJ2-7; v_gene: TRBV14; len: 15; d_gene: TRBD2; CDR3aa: ASSQLSGTEKTYEQY
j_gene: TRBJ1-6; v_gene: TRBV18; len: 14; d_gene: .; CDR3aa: ASSPREGPYNSPLH
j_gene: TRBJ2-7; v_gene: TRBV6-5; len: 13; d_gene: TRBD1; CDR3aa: ASNEPGTGIYEQY
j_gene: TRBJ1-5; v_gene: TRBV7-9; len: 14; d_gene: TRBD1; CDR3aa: ASSLHDRGLNQPQH
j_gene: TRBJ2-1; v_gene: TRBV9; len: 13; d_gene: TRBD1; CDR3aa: ASSISVTGINEQF
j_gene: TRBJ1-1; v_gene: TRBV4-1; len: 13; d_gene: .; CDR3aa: ASSQAKGVKAEAF
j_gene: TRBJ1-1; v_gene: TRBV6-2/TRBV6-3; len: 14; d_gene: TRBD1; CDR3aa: ASSQDRGAVVTEAF
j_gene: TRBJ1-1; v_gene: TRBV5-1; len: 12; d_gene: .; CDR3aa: ASSLGEGNTEAF
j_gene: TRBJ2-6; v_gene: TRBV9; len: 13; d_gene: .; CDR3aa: ASSVVSAGANVLT
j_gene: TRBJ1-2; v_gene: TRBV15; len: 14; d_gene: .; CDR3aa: ATSSPVTGALYGYT
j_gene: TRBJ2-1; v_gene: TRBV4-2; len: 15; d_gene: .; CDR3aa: ASSQVPGRDRVNEQF
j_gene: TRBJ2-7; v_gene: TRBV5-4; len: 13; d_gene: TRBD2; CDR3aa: ASRGGTTGAYEQY
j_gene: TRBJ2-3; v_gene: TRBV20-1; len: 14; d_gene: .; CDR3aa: SASMYGVYGTDTQY
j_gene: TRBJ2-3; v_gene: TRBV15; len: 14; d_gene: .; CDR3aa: ATSPWVGALDDTQY
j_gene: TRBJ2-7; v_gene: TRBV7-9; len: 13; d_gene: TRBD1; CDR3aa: ASSSDRGPVYEQY
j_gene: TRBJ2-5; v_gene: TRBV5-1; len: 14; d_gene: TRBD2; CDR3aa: ASSWTSGTSGEAQY
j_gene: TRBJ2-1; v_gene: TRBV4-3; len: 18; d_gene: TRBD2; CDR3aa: ASSQVFWTSGGSSYNEQF
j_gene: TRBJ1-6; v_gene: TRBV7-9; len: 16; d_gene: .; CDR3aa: ASSLLPAGSPGNSPLH
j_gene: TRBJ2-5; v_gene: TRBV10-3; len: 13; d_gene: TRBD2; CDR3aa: AISEGLAAQETQY
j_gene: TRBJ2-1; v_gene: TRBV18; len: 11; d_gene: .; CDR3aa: ASSPRANNEQF
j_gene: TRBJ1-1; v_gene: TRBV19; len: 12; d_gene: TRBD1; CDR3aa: ASRDRGVVAEAF
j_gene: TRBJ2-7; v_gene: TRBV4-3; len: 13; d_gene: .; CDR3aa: ASSQGQWGAYEQY
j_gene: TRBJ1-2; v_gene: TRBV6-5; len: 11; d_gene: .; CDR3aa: ASRGQLGYGYT
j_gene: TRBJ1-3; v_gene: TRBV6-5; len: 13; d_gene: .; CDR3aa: ASSYTGSSGNTIY
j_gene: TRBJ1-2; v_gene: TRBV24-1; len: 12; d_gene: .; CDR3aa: ATSDYSQDYGYT
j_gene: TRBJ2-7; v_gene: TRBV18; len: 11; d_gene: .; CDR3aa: ASSPNSKYEQY
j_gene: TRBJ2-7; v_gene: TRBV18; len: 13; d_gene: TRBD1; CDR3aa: ASSKGGQGAYEQY
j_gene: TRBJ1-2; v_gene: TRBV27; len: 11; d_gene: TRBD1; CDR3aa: ASSLGQVHGYT
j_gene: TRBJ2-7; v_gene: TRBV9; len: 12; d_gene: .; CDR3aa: ASSSETDSYEQY
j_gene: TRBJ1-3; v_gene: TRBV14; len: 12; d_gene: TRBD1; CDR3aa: ASSTGGSGNTIY
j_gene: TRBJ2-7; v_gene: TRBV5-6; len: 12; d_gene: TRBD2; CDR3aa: ASSLVTSGYEQY
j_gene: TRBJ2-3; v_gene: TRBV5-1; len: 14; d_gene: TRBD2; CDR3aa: ASSLGLAGITDTQY
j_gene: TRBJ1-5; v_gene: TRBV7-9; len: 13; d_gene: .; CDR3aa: ASSRTDTSNQPQH
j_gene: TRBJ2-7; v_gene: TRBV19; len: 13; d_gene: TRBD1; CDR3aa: ASSIQDRAAYEQY
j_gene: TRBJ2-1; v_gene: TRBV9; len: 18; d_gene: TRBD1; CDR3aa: ASSVELMGTGSILYNEQF
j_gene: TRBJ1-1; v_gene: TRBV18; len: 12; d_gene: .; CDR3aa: ASSPLEGNTEAF
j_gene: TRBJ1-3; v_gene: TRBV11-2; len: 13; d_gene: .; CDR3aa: ASSSARVTGNTIY
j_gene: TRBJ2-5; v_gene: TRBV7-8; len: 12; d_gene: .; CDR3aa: ASSLVREQETQY
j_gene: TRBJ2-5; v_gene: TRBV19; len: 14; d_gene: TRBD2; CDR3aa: ASSSVAGGKQETQY
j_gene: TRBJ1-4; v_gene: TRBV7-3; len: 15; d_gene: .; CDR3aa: ASSSHTDYATNEKLF
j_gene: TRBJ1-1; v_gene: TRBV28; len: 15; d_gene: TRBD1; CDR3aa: ASFFSPRQGQNTEAF
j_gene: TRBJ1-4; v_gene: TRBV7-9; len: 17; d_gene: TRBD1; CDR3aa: ASSLADLPGTATNEKLF